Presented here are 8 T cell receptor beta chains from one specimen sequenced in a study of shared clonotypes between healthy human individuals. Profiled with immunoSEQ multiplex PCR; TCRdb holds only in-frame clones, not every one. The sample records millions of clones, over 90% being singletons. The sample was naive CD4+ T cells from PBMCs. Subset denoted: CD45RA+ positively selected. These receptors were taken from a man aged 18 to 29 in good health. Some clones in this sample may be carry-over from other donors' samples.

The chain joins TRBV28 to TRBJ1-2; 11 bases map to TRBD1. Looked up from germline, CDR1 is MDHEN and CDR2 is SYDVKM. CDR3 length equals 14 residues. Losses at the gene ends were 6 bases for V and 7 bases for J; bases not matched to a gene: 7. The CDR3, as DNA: TGTGCCAGCAGACCTGGGACAGGGGGTGGTGGCTACACCTTC. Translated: CASRPGTGGGGYTF.

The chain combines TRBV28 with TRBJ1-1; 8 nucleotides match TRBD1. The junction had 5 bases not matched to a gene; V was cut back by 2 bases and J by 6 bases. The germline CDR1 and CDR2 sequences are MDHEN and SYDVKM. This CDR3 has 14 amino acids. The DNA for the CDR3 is TGTGCCAGCAGTTTAGGACAGGGTAAAGCTGAAGCTTTCTTT. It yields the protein CASSLGQGKAEAFF.

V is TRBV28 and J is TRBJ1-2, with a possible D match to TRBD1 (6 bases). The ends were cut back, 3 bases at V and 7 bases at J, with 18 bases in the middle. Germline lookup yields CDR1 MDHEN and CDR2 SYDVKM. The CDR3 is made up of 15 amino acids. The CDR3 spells CASSLSMRGISGYTF. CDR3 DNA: TGTGCCAGCAGTTTGTCGATGAGGGGGATCAGTGGCTACACCTTC.

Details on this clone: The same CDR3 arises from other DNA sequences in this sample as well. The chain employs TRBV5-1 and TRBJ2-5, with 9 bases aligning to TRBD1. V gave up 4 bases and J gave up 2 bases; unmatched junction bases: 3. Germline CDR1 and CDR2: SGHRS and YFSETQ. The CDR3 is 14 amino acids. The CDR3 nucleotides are TGCGCCAGCAGCCACGGACAGGGGCAAGAGACCCAGTACTTC. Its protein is CASSHGQGQETQYF.

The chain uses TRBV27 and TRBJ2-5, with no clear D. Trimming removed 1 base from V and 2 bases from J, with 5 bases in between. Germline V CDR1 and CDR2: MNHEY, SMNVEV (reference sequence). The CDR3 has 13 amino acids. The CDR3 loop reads CASSLLGQETQYF. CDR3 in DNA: TGTGCCAGCAGTTTATTGGGACAAGAGACCCAGTACTTC.

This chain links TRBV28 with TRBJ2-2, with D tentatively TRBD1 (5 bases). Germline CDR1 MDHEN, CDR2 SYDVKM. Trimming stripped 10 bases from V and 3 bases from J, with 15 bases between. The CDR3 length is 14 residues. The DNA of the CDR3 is TGTGCCACTATTGAAGGGGTATACACCGGGGAGCTGTTTTTT. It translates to CATIEGVYTGELFF. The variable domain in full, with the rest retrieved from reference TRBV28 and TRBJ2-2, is DVKVTQSSRYLVKRTGEKVFLECVQDMDHENMFWYRQDPGLGLRLIYFSYDVKMKEKGDIPEGYSVSREKKERFSLILESASTNQTSMYLCATIEGVYTGELFFGEGSRLTVL.

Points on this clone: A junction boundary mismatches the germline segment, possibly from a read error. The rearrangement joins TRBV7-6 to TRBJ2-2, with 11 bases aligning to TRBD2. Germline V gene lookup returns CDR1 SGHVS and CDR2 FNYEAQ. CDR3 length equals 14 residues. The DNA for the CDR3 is TGTGCCAGCAGCCTAGCGGGAGGAGTCGGGGAGCTGTTTTTT. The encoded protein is CASSLAGGVGELFF.

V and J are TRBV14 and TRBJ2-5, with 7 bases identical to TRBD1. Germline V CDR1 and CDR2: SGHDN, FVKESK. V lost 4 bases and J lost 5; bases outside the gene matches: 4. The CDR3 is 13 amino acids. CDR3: CASSPGRGETQYF. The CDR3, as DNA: TGTGCCAGCAGCCCAGGCAGGGGGGAGACCCAGTACTTC.